This section outlines one T cell receptor beta chain sequence together with its context. Its antigen is unknown. V lost 9 bases and J lost 1, with 12 bases in between. Germline V gene lookup returns CDR1 LNHDA and CDR2 SQIVND (reference sequence). The CDR3 is 13 amino acids. Regarding treatment: 15 to 20 received Ad26.COV2.S at low or high dose, single or two shots; 5 received placebo; per-sample allocation not given. Samples were taken on day 63 after the first vaccine or placebo injection. The data originate from a study of Ad26.COV2.S vaccination and SARS-CoV-2 variants. Study results and caveats: The placebo group had lower spike-specific TCR breadth than the vaccine recipients did. Substantial breadth was reportedly displayed by spike-specific CD8+ and CD4+ T cell responses after vaccination.

The method was immunoSEQ multiplex PCR; TCRdb's version includes in-frame clones alone and lacks a portion of them. This table holds roughly 240,000 clones, over 75% found once. This rearrangement joins TRBV19 to TRBJ1-1; perhaps TRBD1 as D (5 bases). The sequencing here drew on peripheral blood, taken in a trial of Ad26.COV2.S vaccine versus placebo. The receptor's source is a person aged 18 to 59 who received the Ad26.COV2.S COVID-19 vaccine or a placebo. The chain's CDR3 is CASIGVENTEAFF. The CDR3 coding sequence is TGTGCCAGCATAGGGGTTGAGAACACTGAAGCTTTCTTT.